The 27 T cell receptor beta chains given below trace back to one sample, sequenced in a study of regulatory T cells in long-lasting Graves disease. In building TCR beta libraries, iRepertoire HTBI primers were used together with Arm-PCR of CDR3 regions. TCRdb fed the multiplex PCR reads into MiXCR, producing one record per CDR3 protein. The sample has 350,000 to 400,000 distinct CDR3 sequences; 15% are singletons. Indicated time point: newly diagnosed GD, antithyroid drugs for less than 3 months. From PBMCs, RNA was extracted and then used to make the TCR library. The material sequenced was peripheral blood mononuclear cells (PBMCs), taken at new diagnosis, from a patient treated with antithyroid drugs. The receptors were sampled from a female donor with Graves disease.

In this sample, this clonotype turned up many times. J is TRBJ1-5 and V is TRBV12-3 or TRBV12-4, with 7 bases that match TRBD1. The CDR3 covers 15 residues. The V gene end was trimmed by 5 bases and the J gene end by 3 bases; junction bases not matched to a gene: 7. Here the CDR3 DNA reads TGTGCCAGCAGTCTCCGGGACAGTGACAATCAGCCCCAGCATTTT. This codes for CASSLRDSDNQPQHF.

At least ten counts were recorded for this clonotype. The chain links TRBV12-3 or TRBV12-4 to TRBJ1-2; D possibly corresponds to TRBD1 (6 bases). This CDR3 region has 15 residues. Trimming removed 5 bases at V and 4 bases at J, with 17 bases between. Here the CDR3 DNA reads TGTGCCAGCAGTCTGAAACTGCAGGGGCCCTATGGCTACACCTTC. Amino acids: CASSLKLQGPYGYTF.

This clonotype was observed a handful of times. The rearrangement uses TRBV28 and TRBJ1-2; D is undetermined. This CDR3 has 11 residues. The germline V gene encodes CDR1 MDHEN and CDR2 SYDVKM. Trimming took 3 bases from V and 4 from J, leaving 3 bases between them. The chain's CDR3 is CASSFRYGYTF. The CDR3 DNA follows: TGTGCCAGCAGTTTCCGCTATGGCTACACCTTC.

This clonotype has a count of ten or more. The rearrangement joins TRBV20-1 to TRBJ1-1; D uncertain. Germline CDR1 DFQATT, CDR2 SNEGSKA (reference sequence). The CDR3 runs 12 residues. Trimming removed 5 bases from V and 6 bases from J, with 13 bases in between. In DNA form, the CDR3 reads TGCAGTGCTCTACATCGTGGCCCTGAAGCTTTCTTT. This sequence encodes CSALHRGPEAFF.

This rearrangement joins TRBV18 to TRBJ2-1, with 7 bases matching TRBD2. The J segment lost 8 bases and the V segment lost 6 bases, leaving 16 bases of the junction unmatched. Germline V gene data show CDR1 as KGHSH and CDR2 as LQKENI. CDR3 length equals 16 residues. The CDR3 bases are TGTGCCAGCTCTCGACCCGGGGAGCGGGGCAGCTATGAGCAGTTCTTC. Translated: CASSRPGERGSYEQFF.

The sample holds a few counts of this clonotype. A read error may account for a junction end that differs from germline. The V and J genes are TRBV27 and TRBJ2-1; the D call may be TRBD1 or TRBD2 (5 bases each). Germline-derived CDR1 and CDR2 are MNHEY and SMNVEV (reference sequence). The CDR3 sequence is 14 residues long. CDR3 DNA sequence: TGTGCCAGCAGTTCTATAGGGACGAACAATGAGCAGTCCTTC. This codes for CASSSIGTNNEQSF.

This clonotype was detected ten times or more. The chain combines TRBV3-1 with TRBJ1-4, with D perhaps matching TRBD1 (5 bases). CDR1 and CDR2 (germline): LGHDT, YNNKEL (reference sequence). Trimming removed 9 bases at V and 10 bases at J, with 24 bases between. The length of the CDR3 is 15 residues. The CDR3 DNA reads TGTGCCAGTACTACTTACCGGGACGGCGGGGGAAAACTGTTTTTT. Translating gives CASTTYRDGGGKLFF.

Ten or more counts support this clonotype. V and J are TRBV2 and TRBJ2-1; D remains unclear. V gave up 3 bases and J gave up 14 bases, with 8 bases separating them. CDR3 size: 10 residues. Germline V gene data show CDR1 as SNHLY and CDR2 as FYNNEI. The CDR3 bases are TGTGCCAGCAGTGACGGGTGGAAGTTCTTC. Translating gives CASSDGWKFF. Looking up the rest from reference TRBV2 and TRBJ2-1 gives the full variable domain: EPEVTQTPSHQVTQMGQEVILRCVPISNHLYFYWYRQILGQKVEFLVSFYNNEISEKSEIFDDQFSVERPDGSNFTLKIRSTKLEDSAMYFCASSDGWKFFGPGTRLTVL.

The chain joins TRBV12-3 or TRBV12-4 to TRBJ2-3; TRBD2 might be the D (5 bases). The CDR3 extends over 15 amino acids. Trimming took 6 bases from V and 0 from J, leaving 13 bases between them. CDR3 sequence: CASSPAPGSTDTQYF. CDR3 DNA sequence: TGTGCCAGCAGCCCAGCCCCGGGGAGCACAGATACGCAGTATTTT.

This clonotype has only a few counts. The rearrangement joins TRBV12-3 or TRBV12-4 to TRBJ1-3; D remains unclear. The length of the CDR3 is 13 residues. V lost 5 bases, J lost 4 bases, and 9 bases lay in between. The CDR3 DNA follows: TGTGCCAGCAGTGGGCGAGAAGGAAACACCATATATTTT. It encodes CASSGREGNTIYF.

The chain carries TRBV5-1 and TRBJ1-1; a weak D match, TRBD1 (5 bases). The length of the CDR3 is 14 residues. V gave up 4 bases and J gave up 6 bases, with 16 bases separating them. Germline V gives CDR1 SGHRS, CDR2 YFSETQ. The CDR3 DNA sequence: TGCGCCAGCAGCCCGGGGAGGGGAGGGTCTGAAGCTTTCTTT. The encoded protein is CASSPGRGGSEAFF.

This clonotype has ten or more counts. The chain recombines TRBV12-3 or TRBV12-4 with TRBJ1-5, with D perhaps TRBD1 (5 bases). The CDR3 totals 16 residues. Trimming left V 3 bases short and J 0 bases short, with 12 bases between. The CDR3 sequence: CASSFWDSDSNQPQHF. The CDR3 nucleotides are TGTGCCAGCAGTTTTTGGGACTCCGATAGCAATCAGCCCCAGCATTTT.

At least ten counts were recorded for this clonotype. The chain couples TRBV28 to TRBJ1-5; D may be TRBD1 (6 bases). V lost 7 bases, J lost 5 bases, and 15 bases lay in between. This CDR3 spans 14 amino acids. Germline CDR1 MDHEN, CDR2 SYDVKM. In nucleotides, the CDR3 is TGTGCCAGCACCATCGAACAGGGCTATCAGCCCCAGCATTTT. It encodes CASTIEQGYQPQHF.

This chain joins TRBV7-9 and TRBJ2-1, with TRBD1 identical over 9 bases. The CDR3 totals 16 residues. Losses at the gene ends were 5 bases for V and 6 bases for J; bases not matched to a gene: 11. CDR1 is SEHNR, CDR2 FQNEAQ, per germline (reference sequence). The CDR3 region has the DNA TGTGCCAGCAGCATTAAGCCGGGACAGGGCCTCAATGAGCAGTTCTTC. Protein sequence: CASSIKPGQGLNEQFF.

This clonotype was seen ten or more times. This rearrangement joins TRBV3-1 to TRBJ1-1; 8 bases are a match to TRBD1. The germline V gene has CDR1 LGHDT and CDR2 YNNKEL (reference sequence). The V and J ends lost 4 bases and 1 base, in that order; junction bases with no gene match: 8. CDR3 length equals 16 residues. The CDR3 DNA reads as TGTGCCAGCAGCCGACCTACGGGACAGGCGAACACTGAAGCTTTCTTT. Protein product: CASSRPTGQANTEAFF.

This clonotype appeared many times. The rearrangement joins TRBV12-3 or TRBV12-4 to TRBJ2-7; 9 nucleotides line up with TRBD1. Trimming cost V 6 bases and J 4 bases; bases outside gene matches: 7. The CDR3 is made up of 14 amino acids. The CDR3 loop is CASRGTGIGYEQYF. The CDR3, as DNA: TGTGCCAGCAGAGGGACAGGGATTGGGTACGAGCAGTACTTC.

As for this clonotype: This is likely an artifact of a read error, given a far larger clone one base away. The chain joins TRBV6-1 to TRBJ2-7, with D perhaps TRBD2 (6 bases). CDR3 size: 16 residues. V was trimmed by 5 bases and J by 2 bases, leaving 19 bases between them. The germline V gene encodes CDR1 MNHNS and CDR2 SASEGT. The CDR3 nucleotides read TGTGCCAGCAGTCTTTCTCGGACTATTTCCACCTACGAGCAGTACTTC. Amino acid sequence: CASSLSRTISTYEQYF.

This clonotype was seen ten or more times. V usage is TRBV12-3 or TRBV12-4 and J usage is TRBJ2-1; 8 bases are shared with TRBD1. The CDR3 consists of 20 residues. V was clipped by 7 bases and J by 0 bases; unmatched bases: 20. CDR3 sequence (DNA): TGTGCCAGCATTCTCACTCCAGGGGGCCACACCGGCAGCTCCTACAATGAGCAGTTCTTC. Its translation: CASILTPGGHTGSSYNEQFF.

The V and J genes are TRBV7-2 and TRBJ2-4; D possibly uses TRBD1 or TRBD2 (5 bases each). The CDR3 sequence is 13 residues long. The V end lost 6 bases, the J end lost 8 bases, and 14 bases lay between the germline ends. Germline lookup yields CDR1 SGHTA and CDR2 FQGNSA. The CDR3 DNA reads as TGTGCCAGCAGTATGGACATGGGGGACATTCAGTACTTC. This encodes CASSMDMGDIQYF.

The chain links TRBV27 to TRBJ1-2; 9 bases are a match to TRBD1. CDR1 is MNHEY, CDR2 SMNVEV, per germline (reference sequence). This CDR3 region has 16 residues. With V trimmed by 5 bases and J by 0 bases, 7 bases remained unmatched. The CDR3 loop is CASSPHTGGANYGYTF. The DNA of the CDR3 is TGTGCCAGCAGTCCACACACAGGGGGCGCTAACTATGGCTACACCTTC.

This clonotype was seen at least ten times. The genes are TRBV6-5 and TRBJ2-7; D gene ambiguous. Germline V gene sequence: CDR1 MNHEY, CDR2 SVGAGI. CDR3 length: 14 amino acids. Between the trimmed V and J ends, which lost 0 bases and 6 bases, there was a span of 12 bases. This CDR3 reads CASSYSSAPGEQYF. For the CDR3, the DNA is TGTGCCAGCAGTTACTCCAGTGCCCCGGGCGAGCAGTACTTC.

This clonotype was recorded many times. The rearrangement links TRBV6-5 to TRBJ1-1, with D tentatively TRBD1 (5 bases). The CDR3 loop spans 16 amino acids. Germline CDR1 is MNHEY and CDR2 is SVGAGI. V shed 0 bases and J shed 1 base, with 12 bases lying between them. The CDR3 sequence is CASSYSGSGWNTEAFF. The CDR3 DNA follows: TGTGCCAGCAGTTACTCCGGGTCAGGGTGGAACACTGAAGCTTTCTTT.

This clonotype was counted ten times or more. The chain couples TRBV7-9 to TRBJ2-1, with 9 bases that match TRBD2. Germline CDR1 SEHNR, CDR2 FQNEAQ (reference sequence). The CDR3 has 15 amino acids. With 5 bases clipped from V and 4 bases from J, the junction kept 6 bases outside the gene matches. CDR3 DNA: TGTGCCAGCAGCCCGAGGACTAGCGAGTACAATGAGCAGTTCTTC. As protein: CASSPRTSEYNEQFF.

This clonotype was detected only a few times. This chain's CDR3 is CASSAKGPSKNEQFF. As DNA, the CDR3 is TGTGCCAGCAGCGCTAAAGGCCCCTCGAAGAATGAGCAGTTCTTC. The genes are TRBV7-9 and TRBJ2-1, with D unresolved. The CDR3 has 15 amino acids. The germline V and J ends were trimmed by 5 bases and 7 bases, with 18 bases remaining between them. Germline lookup yields CDR1 SEHNR and CDR2 FQNEAQ (reference sequence).

This clonotype was seen repeatedly, ten times or more. The chain carries TRBV20-1 and TRBJ1-1; unclear D gene. Germline V gene lookup returns CDR1 DFQATT and CDR2 SNEGSKA (reference sequence). V was shortened by 0 bases and J by 2 bases, with 13 bases between the two germline ends. The CDR3 sequence is 15 residues long. The chain's CDR3 is CSARDLGRGNTEAFF. The DNA of the CDR3 is TGCAGTGCTAGAGATCTGGGCCGAGGTAACACTGAAGCTTTCTTT.

Many counts were recorded for this clonotype. An end of the junction does not agree with germline; a read error may underlie this. The chain recombines TRBV7-2 with TRBJ1-5; no reliable D call. Germline-derived CDR1 and CDR2 are SGHTA and FQGNSA. The CDR3 runs to 15 residues. CDR3 residues: CASSLDEEGRSPRHF. In nucleotides, the CDR3 is TGTGCCAGCAGCTTAGATGAGGAAGGCAGGAGTCCCCGGCATTTT. The full variable domain, its missing parts supplied by reference TRBV7-2 and TRBJ1-5, is GAGVSQSPSNKVTEKGKDVELRCDPISGHTALYWYRQSLGQGLEFLIYFQGNSAPDKSGLPSDRFSAERTGGSVSTLTIQRTQQEDSAVYLCASSLDEEGRSPRHFGDGTRLSIL.

This clonotype was found a few times. The chain couples TRBV19 to TRBJ1-1; tentatively, D is TRBD1 (5 bases). The V and J ends lost 3 bases and 0 bases respectively, with 8 bases between them. The CDR3 contains 14 residues. Per germline, CDR1 LNHDA and CDR2 SQIVND (reference sequence). CDR3 residues: CASSMLGVNTEAFF. The CDR3 nucleotides are TGTGCCAGTAGTATGCTGGGGGTGAACACTGAAGCTTTCTTT.